A single sample is the source of the 26 T cell receptor beta chains below, sequenced in a study of cytomegalovirus exposure and HLA in healthy donors. PCR involved 60 Vbeta and 13 Jbeta primers. Profiling relied on immunoSEQ multiplex PCR, and the TCRdb table lists in-frame clones only, not all of them. The data contain under 300,000 clones, around 90% of them seen just once; the ten biggest clones take up 1.7%. Material: PBMCs. The receptors stem from a girl under 10 years old in good health and CMV-seronegative.

The J gene is TRBJ1-2, the V gene TRBV18, with D hard to call. Deletions cut 3 bases from V and 8 bases from J, with 10 bases between. CDR3 length: 12 amino acids. The germline V gene has CDR1 KGHSH and CDR2 LQKENI. CDR3 protein: CASSPEPYGYTF. Here the CDR3 DNA reads TGTGCCAGCTCACCCGAGCCTTACGGCTACACCTTC.

This clone was seen just once. This chain links TRBV5-6 with TRBJ1-2, with 8 bases matching TRBD1. The CDR3 spans 17 residues. Germline V gives CDR1 SGHDT, CDR2 YYEEEE. Losses at the gene ends were 5 bases for V and 0 bases for J; bases not matched to a gene: 12. CDR3 protein: CASRTGTGQAANYGYTF. The CDR3 bases are TGTGCCAGCAGGACGGGGACGGGACAGGCAGCTAACTATGGCTACACCTTC.

The gene calls are TRBV2 and TRBJ1-3, with 10 bases lining up with TRBD1. Germline CDR1 is SNHLY and CDR2 is FYNNEI. CDR3 length: 15 residues. V gave up 11 bases and J gave up 0 bases; unmatched junction bases: 7. As DNA, the CDR3 is TGTGCCGGGACAGGGGAAGCCGCCTCTGGAAACACCATATATTTT. It is translated as CAGTGEAASGNTIYF.

The chain carries TRBV18 and TRBJ2-7; D gene ambiguous. This CDR3 comprises 13 residues. V was pared by 1 base and J by 4 bases, with 8 bases between. Germline CDR1 reads KGHSH; CDR2 reads LQKENI. DNA of the CDR3: TGTGCCAGCTCACCACAGAGCCAATACGAGCAGTACTTC. Its protein product is CASSPQSQYEQYF.

V is TRBV4-1 and J is TRBJ2-3, with 12 positions matching TRBD2. This CDR3 comprises 16 residues. Germline V CDR1 and CDR2: MGHRA, YSYEKL. Trimming at V came to 3 bases and at J to 5 bases, leaving 6 bases not matched to a gene. CDR3 nucleotides: TGCGCCAGCAGCCAGGGGACTAGCGGGCTGGGAGATACGCAGTATTTT. Amino acids: CASSQGTSGLGDTQYF.

The V gene is TRBV4-1, the J gene TRBJ1-2, with 8 bases matching TRBD1. CDR3 length: 20 amino acids. V was pared by 4 bases and J by 7 bases, with 26 bases of the junction left unmatched. CDR1 and CDR2 (germline): MGHRA, YSYEKL. The CDR3 reads CASSRFYLWTGRIFLGGYTF. The CDR3 DNA reads TGCGCCAGCAGCCGCTTTTATTTGTGGACAGGGCGAATATTCCTGGGTGGCTACACCTTC.

The V and J genes are TRBV7-8 and TRBJ2-1; D perhaps matches TRBD2 (6 bases). Trimming removed 4 bases from V and 4 bases from J, with 26 bases in between. The germline CDR1 and CDR2 sequences are SGHVS and FQNEAQ. The CDR3 is made up of 19 amino acids. CDR3: CASSYLGITSTESYNEQFF. The CDR3 DNA sequence: TGTGCCAGCAGCTATTTAGGGATAACTAGCACAGAAAGTTACAATGAGCAGTTCTTC.

The V and J genes are TRBV5-4 and TRBJ2-7, with TRBD1 matching 8 bases. Germline lookup yields CDR1 SGHNT and CDR2 YYREEE (reference sequence). The CDR3 consists of 13 residues. The V and J ends lost 2 bases and 2 bases, in that order; junction bases with no gene match: 0. CDR3 sequence reads: CASSLQGAYEQYF. The DNA of the CDR3 is TGTGCCAGCAGCTTACAGGGGGCCTACGAGCAGTACTTC.

The chain employs TRBV5-1 and TRBJ1-2; perhaps TRBD1 as D (6 bases). Per germline, CDR1 SGHRS and CDR2 YFSETQ. Trimming pared 4 bases from V and 5 bases from J, leaving 15 bases between. The CDR3 length is 14 residues. The CDR3 spells CASSPETGPYGYTF. CDR3 in DNA: TGCGCCAGCAGCCCAGAGACAGGACCTTATGGCTACACCTTC.

The V and J genes are TRBV5-1 and TRBJ1-1; 8 bases align to TRBD1. Germline loops: CDR1 SGHRS, CDR2 YFSETQ. V shed 3 bases and J 3 bases; nucleotides not matched to a gene: 7. The CDR3 runs 15 residues. The CDR3 DNA reads TGCGCCAGCAGCTACACGACAGGGGTCTACACTGAAGCTTTCTTT. This translates into CASSYTTGVYTEAFF.

This clone was seen just once. The V and J genes are TRBV10-2 and TRBJ1-2, with 8 positions matching TRBD1. V lost 5 bases and J lost 7; bases outside the gene matches: 3. This CDR3 comprises 12 residues. Germline V lookup: CDR1 WSHSY, CDR2 SAAADI. CDR3 sequence: CASSTGGSGYTF. CDR3 coding DNA: TGCGCCAGCAGTACAGGGGGGTCTGGCTACACCTTC.

This clone was seen a few times. The V call is TRBV28, the J call TRBJ2-1; TRBD2 agrees at 7 bases. This CDR3 contains 11 residues. CDR1 is MDHEN, CDR2 SYDVKM, per germline. This CDR3 reads CGAGPWNEQFF. The CDR3 DNA follows: TGTGGAGCGGGACCATGGAATGAGCAGTTCTTC. The whole variable domain, remainder taken from reference TRBV28 and TRBJ2-1, is DVKVTQSSRYLVKRTGEKVFLECVQDMDHENMFWYRQDPGLGLRLIYFSYDVKMKEKGDIPEGYSVSREKKERFSLILESASTNQTSMYLCGAGPWNEQFFGPGTRLTVL.

The chain recombines TRBV13 with TRBJ1-3, with 11 bases identical to TRBD1. Trimming removed 4 bases from V and 11 bases from J; junction bases left unmatched: 4. Germline CDR1 reads PRHDT; CDR2 reads FYEKMQ (reference sequence). The CDR3 length is 13 residues. CDR3 protein: CASSSGQGAAIYF. In nucleotides, the CDR3 is TGTGCCAGCAGCTCCGGACAGGGGGCCGCCATATATTTT.

This clone has a handful of counts. This chain links TRBV2 with TRBJ1-4; D may be TRBD1 (5 bases). The CDR3 extends over 15 amino acids. Trimming pared 5 bases from V and 1 base from J, leaving 11 bases between. Germline V lookup: CDR1 SNHLY, CDR2 FYNNEI. CDR3: CASSLDSETNEKLFF. CDR3 coding DNA: TGTGCCAGCAGTCTTGACAGTGAAACTAATGAAAAACTGTTTTTT.

This rearrangement joins TRBV6-1 to TRBJ1-6, with D tentatively TRBD1 (5 bases). V was trimmed by 3 bases and J by 8 bases, leaving 14 bases between them. This CDR3 region has 15 residues. Germline V gene sequence: CDR1 MNHNS, CDR2 SASEGT. CDR3: CASSEVWGGDSPLHF. CDR3 DNA sequence: TGTGCCAGCAGTGAGGTTTGGGGGGGGGATTCACCCCTCCACTTT.

The V call is TRBV11-1, the J call TRBJ1-1; perhaps TRBD1 as D (5 bases). This CDR3 has 14 residues. The V gene lost 0 bases and the J gene lost 3 bases, with 8 bases spanning the gap. Germline CDR1 and CDR2: SGHAT and FQDESV (reference sequence). CDR3 sequence: CASSLARRDTEAFF. CDR3 sequence (DNA): TGTGCCAGCAGCTTAGCGCGCAGGGACACTGAAGCTTTCTTT.

This rearrangement joins TRBV5-6 to TRBJ2-7; perhaps TRBD1 as D (5 bases). This CDR3 has 14 residues. CDR1 SGHDT and CDR2 YYEEEE come from the germline V gene. The V end lost 1 base, the J end lost 3 bases, and 11 bases lay between the germline ends. The CDR3 spells CASSLRQYHYEQYF. CDR3 coding DNA: TGTGCCAGCAGCTTGCGACAGTACCACTACGAGCAGTACTTC.

The rearrangement links TRBV15 to TRBJ1-5; the match to TRBD1 covers 12 bases. CDR1 is LNHNV and CDR2 is YYDKDF in the germline V gene (reference sequence). The CDR3 spans 16 residues. J gave up 5 bases and V 5 bases, and 7 bases lay outside the gene matches. The CDR3 sequence: CATSVPGQGADQPQHF. In nucleotides, the CDR3 is TGTGCCACCAGCGTGCCGGGACAGGGGGCCGATCAGCCCCAGCATTTT.

The chain uses TRBV5-6 and TRBJ2-7; tentative D call: TRBD1 (5 bases). CDR3 length: 14 residues. The V end was cut by 3 bases, the J end by 2 bases, with 12 bases between. Germline V gene sequence: CDR1 SGHDT, CDR2 YYEEEE. In DNA form, the CDR3 reads TGTGCCAGCAGCTACGGTCAGGGCGCCTACGAGCAGTACTTC. This codes for CASSYGQGAYEQYF.

J is TRBJ2-7 and V is TRBV9; 8 bases are a match to TRBD1. The germline V gene encodes CDR1 SGDLS and CDR2 YYNGEE. V lost 0 bases to trimming and J lost 6 bases; unmatched junction nucleotides: 8. The CDR3 is 15 amino acids. CDR3 in amino acids: CASSVGGTGRGEQYF. CDR3 bases: TGTGCCAGCAGCGTAGGGGGGACAGGTAGAGGCGAGCAGTACTTC.

DNA of the CDR3: TGTGCCAGCAGTACCCACGCCTTAGCGGGGGGGGGCACAGATACGCAGTATTTT. Protein product: CASSTHALAGGGTDTQYF. This chain connects TRBV25-1 to TRBJ2-3; 11 positions match TRBD2. Germline V gene lookup returns CDR1 MGHDK and CDR2 SYGVNS. J gave up 1 base and V 5 bases, and 11 bases lay outside the gene matches. The CDR3 contains 18 residues.

The chain has TRBV9 and TRBJ1-1; perhaps TRBD1 as D (5 bases). V gave up 2 bases and J gave up 4 bases, with 12 bases separating them. The V gene's germline CDR1 is SGDLS and CDR2 YYNGEE. This CDR3 has 14 residues. The CDR3, as DNA: TGTGCCAGCAGCGTTTCGGCGGGGGGCACTGAAGCTTTCTTT. The encoded protein is CASSVSAGGTEAFF.

The rearrangement joins TRBV19 to TRBJ2-7, with 10 positions matching TRBD2. J lost 3 bases, V lost 4 bases, and 6 bases had no gene match. Germline assignment: CDR1 LNHDA and CDR2 SQIVND (reference sequence). This CDR3 contains 15 residues. Written as DNA, the CDR3 is TGTGCCAGTAGTACCTCGGGACTAGCGAACTACGAGCAGTACTTC. Translated: CASSTSGLANYEQYF.

Note on this clone: The junction differs from germline at one of its ends, possibly a read error. V usage is TRBV19 and J usage is TRBJ1-5; D gene unclear. From germline, CDR1 is LNHDA and CDR2 SQIVND (reference sequence). This CDR3 spans 14 amino acids. The DNA for the CDR3 is TGTGCCAGTATGGGAGGAGAGGGCAAACAGCCCCAGCATTTT. As protein: CASMGGEGKQPQHF.

V and J are TRBV14 and TRBJ1-1; TRBD1 might be the D (5 bases). V was trimmed by 4 bases and J by 1 base, leaving 10 bases between them. The CDR3 runs to 14 residues. Germline CDR1 and CDR2: SGHDN and FVKESK. CDR3 in DNA: TGTGCCAGCAGCCGACAGATACAGAACACTGAAGCTTTCTTT. Residues: CASSRQIQNTEAFF.

The chain joins TRBV6-5 to TRBJ1-6, with a weak D call TRBD1 (5 bases). V was shortened by 2 bases and J by 8 bases, with 13 bases between the two germline ends. The germline V gene has CDR1 MNHEY and CDR2 SVGAGI. This CDR3 comprises 15 residues. The CDR3 reads CASSYGGGRDSPLHF. The CDR3, as DNA: TGTGCCAGCAGTTACGGGGGGGGTAGGGATTCACCCCTCCACTTT.